The present T cell receptor beta chain was sequenced within a study of control samples from healthy donors and cancer patients. Clones were read by immunoSEQ multiplex PCR, and TCRdb kept only the in-frame ones, dropping some. The table records some 410,000 clones, approximately 92% of them present only once. Per the germline V gene, CDR1 is MNHEY and CDR2 is SVGAGI. The CDR3 is 13 residues long. Trimming cost V 5 bases and J 10 bases, with 15 bases left between them. The TCR sequence derives from a man in his forties or fifties with head and neck cancer. The specimen sequenced was PBMCs. J is TRBJ2-1 and V is TRBV6-5; a possible D gene is TRBD1 (7 bases). This CDR3 is CASSISRGVEQFF. As DNA, the CDR3 is TGTGCCAGCAGTATTTCCAGGGGGGTGGAGCAGTTCTTC.